Below are 16 T cell receptor beta chains sequenced from a single sample in a study of siplizumab effects on memory and regulatory T cells. Generated by immunoSEQ multiplex PCR, the TCRdb table keeps only in-frame clones and is missing some. The sample lists about 82,000 clones, roughly 89% occurring once. The sample consisted of Tregs sorted from blood. The source of these receptors is a human donor in good health.

The genes are TRBV5-6 and TRBJ1-2; 9 positions match TRBD1. V was clipped by 4 bases and J by 4 bases; unmatched bases: 5. Germline lookup yields CDR1 SGHDT and CDR2 YYEEEE. CDR3 size: 14 residues. CDR3: CASSPGTGTYGYTF. The CDR3 DNA reads TGTGCCAGCAGCCCCGGGACAGGGACCTATGGCTACACCTTC.

In this sample, this clone turned up a few times. The rearrangement uses TRBV18 and TRBJ1-2, with D perhaps matching TRBD1 (6 bases). The CDR3 loop spans 15 amino acids. Germline V gene data show CDR1 as KGHSH and CDR2 as LQKENI. The V end lost 5 bases, the J end lost 0 bases, and 13 bases lay between the germline ends. DNA for the CDR3: TGTGCCAGCTCATCGTTGGGACATACTAACTATGGCTACACCTTC. Its protein product is CASSSLGHTNYGYTF. Drawing the rest from reference TRBV18 and TRBJ1-2, the complete variable domain is NAGVMQNPRHLVRRRGQEARLRCSPMKGHSHVYWYRQLPEEGLKFMVYLQKENIIDESGMPKERFSAEFPKEGPSILRIQQVVRGDSAAYFCASSSLGHTNYGYTFGSGTRLTVV.

This clone was recorded once. The rearrangement joins TRBV15 to TRBJ2-7; 7 bases align to TRBD2. The germline CDR1 and CDR2 sequences are LNHNV and YYDKDF (reference sequence). V shed 0 bases, J shed 0 bases, and the junction held 11 bases outside the gene matches. The CDR3 consists of 18 residues. The CDR3 sequence is CATSRDPAQRGTSYEQYF. The CDR3 coding sequence is TGTGCCACCAGCAGAGATCCCGCACAGCGGGGCACCTCCTACGAGCAGTACTTC.

The genes are TRBV28 and TRBJ2-3; 7 bases are shared with TRBD1. The germline CDR1 and CDR2 sequences are MDHEN and SYDVKM. This CDR3 has 13 residues. Germline trimming cut 7 bases from V and 1 base from J; bases unmatched to any gene: 2. CDR3 sequence reads: CASNGQGTDTQYF. The CDR3 DNA follows: TGTGCCAGCAACGGACAGGGCACAGATACGCAGTATTTT.

The chain carries TRBV5-6 and TRBJ1-2; no firm D call. Germline CDR1 SGHDT, CDR2 YYEEEE. The V end lost 2 bases, the J end lost 5 bases, and 13 bases lay between the germline ends. This CDR3 contains 14 residues. CDR3 sequence (DNA): TGTGCCAGCAGCTTTCAAACAAGAGAGTATGGCTACACCTTC. This gives the protein CASSFQTREYGYTF.

V gene TRBV10-3 combines with J gene TRBJ2-5; D gene uncertain. V shed 6 bases and J shed 5 bases, with 13 bases lying between them. Germline V CDR1 and CDR2: ENHRY, SYGVKD. The CDR3 has 13 residues. CDR3 amino acids: CAIRSSTLETQYF. CDR3 sequence (DNA): TGTGCCATCAGGTCTTCAACCCTGGAGACCCAGTACTTC.

The chain carries TRBV27 and TRBJ1-1; no firm D call. The CDR3 spans 13 residues. Germline loops: CDR1 MNHEY, CDR2 SMNVEV (reference sequence). The V gene lost 5 bases and the J gene lost 3 bases, with 10 bases spanning the gap. CDR3 loop: CASSPESYTEAFF. Here the CDR3 DNA reads TGTGCCAGCAGTCCCGAAAGCTACACTGAAGCTTTCTTT.

J is TRBJ1-2 and V is TRBV7-3; 9 positions agree with TRBD1. The CDR3 is 13 amino acids. Germline V gene sequence: CDR1 SGHTA, CDR2 FQGTGA. The junction had 3 bases not matched to a gene; V was cut back by 3 bases and J by 7 bases. CDR3 protein: CASSLGQGGGYTF. The CDR3 DNA follows: TGTGCCAGCAGCTTGGGACAGGGAGGTGGCTACACCTTC.

The count of this clone is one. V gene TRBV6-1 combines with J gene TRBJ2-5; no clear D. Trimming removed 9 bases from V and 0 bases from J, with 5 bases in between. The CDR3 length is 11 residues. Germline V gene sequence: CDR1 MNHNS, CDR2 SASEGT. The CDR3 here is CASRYQETQYF. CDR3 coding DNA: TGTGCCAGTAGATACCAAGAGACCCAGTACTTC.

The chain uses TRBV5-3 and TRBJ1-2, with D hard to call. TRBV5-3 is filed as an ORF, its function uncertain. V was clipped by 6 bases and J by 6 bases, with 3 bases between them. The CDR3 is 9 amino acids. CDR3 coding DNA: TGTGCCAGAATGGATGGCTACACCTTC. This sequence encodes CARMDGYTF.

The chain employs TRBV4-3 and TRBJ2-5, with D tentatively TRBD1 (6 bases). V was cut by 3 bases and J by 5 bases, with 16 bases left in between. Per the germline V gene, CDR1 is LGHNA and CDR2 is YSLEER. This CDR3 comprises 15 residues. CDR3 residues: CASSQDNRARETQYF. As DNA, the CDR3 is TGCGCCAGCAGCCAGGACAACAGGGCTCGCGAGACCCAGTACTTC.

J is TRBJ1-4 and V is TRBV28, with 7 positions matching TRBD1. The germline V gene encodes CDR1 MDHEN and CDR2 SYDVKM. V lost 6 bases, J lost 6 bases, and 7 bases stayed unmatched. The CDR3 length is 14 residues. The CDR3, as DNA: TGTGCCAGCAGCCCGACAGGGACCCATGAAAAACTGTTTTTT. Amino acid sequence: CASSPTGTHEKLFF.

Only a few counts were recorded for this clone. Here the CDR3 reads CASSLSSPLHF. CDR3 bases: TGTGCCAGCAGCTTGAGTTCACCCCTCCACTTT. The chain is built from TRBV5-5 and TRBJ1-6; D is uncertain. This CDR3 contains 11 residues. Germline lookup yields CDR1 SGHKS and CDR2 YYEKEE (reference sequence). The V and J ends lost 1 base and 9 bases respectively, with 2 bases between them. Full variable domain (outside the CDR3, taken from reference TRBV5-5 and TRBJ1-6): DAGVTQSPTHLIKTRGQQVTLRCSPISGHKSVSWYQQVLGQGPQFIFQYYEKEERGRGNFPDRFSARQFPNYSSELNVNALLLGDSALYLCASSLSSPLHFGNGTRLTVT.

The sample holds many counts of this clone. The J gene is TRBJ2-6, the V gene TRBV7-6; D uncertain. The CDR3 runs to 16 residues. In germline, CDR1 is SGHVS, CDR2 FNYEAQ. Deletions cut 5 bases from V and 0 bases from J, with 11 bases between. CDR3 nucleotides: TGTGCCAGCAGCAATGGACGGACCTCTGGGGCCAACGTCCTGACTTTC. It yields the protein CASSNGRTSGANVLTF.

The chain combines TRBV5-5 with TRBJ2-7; D may correspond to TRBD1 or TRBD2 (6 bases each). The CDR3 totals 15 residues. CDR1 is SGHKS, CDR2 YYEKEE, per germline (reference sequence). The germline V and J ends were trimmed by 6 bases and 2 bases, with 18 bases remaining between them. The CDR3 bases are TGTGCCAGCACCCGGACGGGGGCGTTGACCTACGAGCAGTACTTC. Its translation: CASTRTGALTYEQYF.

The chain recombines TRBV12-5 with TRBJ2-5, with D perhaps TRBD1 or TRBD2 (5 bases each). Germline loops: CDR1 LGHNT, CDR2 FRNRAP. There are 15 residues in the CDR3. The V and J ends lost 7 bases and 4 bases respectively, with 19 bases between them. Here the CDR3 DNA reads TGTGCTAGTGTAAACGGCGGTCGGGGCGCAGAGACCCAGTACTTC. It is translated as CASVNGGRGAETQYF. The whole variable domain, remainder taken from reference TRBV12-5 and TRBJ2-5, is DARVTQTPRHKVTEMGQEVTMRCQPILGHNTVFWYRQTMMQGLELLAYFRNRAPLDDSGMPKDRFSAEMPDATLATLKIQPSEPRDSAVYFCASVNGGRGAETQYFGPGTRLLVL.